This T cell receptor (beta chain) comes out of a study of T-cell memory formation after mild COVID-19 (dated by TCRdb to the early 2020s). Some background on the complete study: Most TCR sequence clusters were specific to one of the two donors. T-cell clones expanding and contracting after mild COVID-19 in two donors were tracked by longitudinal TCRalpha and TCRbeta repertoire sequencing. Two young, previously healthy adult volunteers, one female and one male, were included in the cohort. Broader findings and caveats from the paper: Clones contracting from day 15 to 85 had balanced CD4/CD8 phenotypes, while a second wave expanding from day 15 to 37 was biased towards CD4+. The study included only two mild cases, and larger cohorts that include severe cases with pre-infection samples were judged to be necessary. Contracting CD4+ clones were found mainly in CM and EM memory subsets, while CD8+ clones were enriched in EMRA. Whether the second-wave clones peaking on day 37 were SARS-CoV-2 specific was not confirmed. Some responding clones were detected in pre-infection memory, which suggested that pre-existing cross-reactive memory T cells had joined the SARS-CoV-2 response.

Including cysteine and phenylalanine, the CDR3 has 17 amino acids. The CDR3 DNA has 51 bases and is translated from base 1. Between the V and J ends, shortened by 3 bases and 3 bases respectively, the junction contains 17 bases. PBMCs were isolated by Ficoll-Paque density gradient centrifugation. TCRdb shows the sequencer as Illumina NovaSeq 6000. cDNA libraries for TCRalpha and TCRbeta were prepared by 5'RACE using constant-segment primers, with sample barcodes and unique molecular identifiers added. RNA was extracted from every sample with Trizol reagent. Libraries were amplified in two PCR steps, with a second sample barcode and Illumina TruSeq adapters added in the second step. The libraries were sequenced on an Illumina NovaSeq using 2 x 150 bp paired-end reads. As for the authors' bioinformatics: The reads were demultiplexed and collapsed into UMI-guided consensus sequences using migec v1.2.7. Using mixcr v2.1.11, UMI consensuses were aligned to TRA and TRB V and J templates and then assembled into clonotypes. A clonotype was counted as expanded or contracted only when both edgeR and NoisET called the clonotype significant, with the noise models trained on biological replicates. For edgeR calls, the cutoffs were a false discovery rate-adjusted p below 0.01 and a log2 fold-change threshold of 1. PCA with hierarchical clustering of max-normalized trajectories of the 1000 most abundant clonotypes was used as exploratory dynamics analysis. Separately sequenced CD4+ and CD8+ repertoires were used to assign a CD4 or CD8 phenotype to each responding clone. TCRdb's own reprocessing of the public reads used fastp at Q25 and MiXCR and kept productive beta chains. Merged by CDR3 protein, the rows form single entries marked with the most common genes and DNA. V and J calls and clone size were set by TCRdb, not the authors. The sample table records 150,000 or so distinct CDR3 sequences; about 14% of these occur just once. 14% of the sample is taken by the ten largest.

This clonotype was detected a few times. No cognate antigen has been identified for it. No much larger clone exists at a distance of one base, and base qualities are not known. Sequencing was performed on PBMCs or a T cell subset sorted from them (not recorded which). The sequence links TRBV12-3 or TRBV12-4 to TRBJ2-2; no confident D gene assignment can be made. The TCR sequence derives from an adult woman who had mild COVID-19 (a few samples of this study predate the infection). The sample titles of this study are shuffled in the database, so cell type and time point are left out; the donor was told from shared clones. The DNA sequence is TGTGCCAGCAGTTTCCCTCGCTCGGCGGCGGACACCGGGGAGCTGTTTTTT. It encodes CASSFPRSAADTGELFF.